A single sample gave rise to the 10 T cell receptor beta chains below, sequenced in a study of blood T cells in healthy people across ages. Primers used in a second PCR of about 6 to 11 cycles were a sample-barcoded 5' primer and a J-beta primer mix. TCRdb processed the 5' RACE reads anew with MiXCR; each CDR3 protein has one entry. The sample holds 650,000 to 1,000,000 distinct CDR3 sequences, 35% to 40% seen once. The sequencing input was blood. The receptors derive from a young man in good health.

The V gene is TRBV7-9, the J gene TRBJ2-7; D is ambiguous. The germline V gene has CDR1 SEHNR and CDR2 FQNEAQ (reference sequence). V shed 1 base and J shed 3 bases, with 10 bases lying between them. This CDR3 comprises 14 residues. The chain's CDR3 is CASSLEVGNYEQYF. The CDR3 bases are TGTGCCAGCAGCTTAGAGGTTGGGAACTACGAGCAGTACTTC.

The gene calls are TRBV5-1 and TRBJ2-7; D not certain. This CDR3 has 14 residues. Trimming cost V 0 bases and J 3 bases, with 10 bases left between them. Germline V gene data show CDR1 as SGHRS and CDR2 as YFSETQ. The chain's CDR3 is CASSLARFDYEQYF. The CDR3 DNA follows: TGCGCCAGCAGCTTGGCCAGATTCGACTACGAGCAGTACTTC.

There are a few counts of this clonotype. The rearrangement links TRBV6-2 or TRBV6-3 to TRBJ2-7, with 7 bases matching TRBD1. Germline V gene sequence: CDR1 MNHEY, CDR2 SVGEGT. V was clipped by 6 bases and J by 3 bases; unmatched bases: 11. The CDR3 is made up of 15 amino acids. The CDR3 region has the DNA TGTGCCAGCAGCCGAAACTGGGACAGCCTCTACGAGCAGTACTTC. Protein product: CASSRNWDSLYEQYF.

This sequence joins TRBV5-1 and TRBJ2-3, with D tentatively TRBD2 (7 bases). Per germline, CDR1 SGHRS and CDR2 YFSETQ. The CDR3 spans 16 residues. V lost 4 bases, J lost 6 bases, and 21 bases lay in between. The CDR3: CASSPGPRGAQDTQYF. The CDR3 DNA follows: TGCGCCAGCAGCCCGGGCCCACGGGGGGCGCAGGATACGCAGTATTTT.

The chain employs TRBV12-3 or TRBV12-4 and TRBJ2-1; D remains ambiguous. The V gene lost 6 bases and the J gene lost 6 bases, with 12 bases spanning the gap. The CDR3 consists of 13 residues. The DNA of the CDR3 is TGTGCCAGCAGCCCCACCGTCGGCAATGAGCAGTTCTTC. Translation gives CASSPTVGNEQFF.

The chain employs TRBV20-1 and TRBJ2-7; 7 bases match TRBD2. This CDR3 has 15 amino acids. J gave up 5 bases and V 4 bases, and 14 bases lay outside the gene matches. Per germline, CDR1 DFQATT and CDR2 SNEGSKA (reference sequence). The DNA for the CDR3 is TGCAGTGCTAACCCAAGCGGGACCGTTTTCGACGAGCAGTACTTC. It specifies CSANPSGTVFDEQYF.

This clonotype was observed a handful of times. Just one base apart from a much larger clone, this may be a read error. V and J are TRBV7-3 and TRBJ2-5, with D unresolved. This CDR3 contains 13 residues. Deletions cut 5 bases from V and 0 bases from J, with 7 bases between. From germline, CDR1 is SGHTA and CDR2 FQGTGA. In DNA, the CDR3 is TGTGCCAGCAGCGTAAGGGACCAAGAGACCCAGTACTTC. Translated, it gives CASSVRDQETQYF.

This clonotype occurred a few times. The chain has TRBV5-1 and TRBJ2-3; D is ambiguous. V lost 1 base and J lost 6, with 15 bases in between. CDR1 and CDR2 (germline): SGHRS, YFSETQ. This CDR3 contains 15 residues. CDR3 DNA: TGCGCCAGCAGCTTGTTGTTCCACGAAGCCGATACGCAGTATTTT. It encodes CASSLLFHEADTQYF.

The chain couples TRBV6-2 or TRBV6-3 to TRBJ2-7; D gene unclear. Near its end, the DNA agrees better with TRBJ2-5, so the J call may be wrong. This CDR3 is 11 amino acids long. Germline loops: CDR1 MNHEY, CDR2 SVGEGT. In DNA form, the CDR3 reads TGTGCCAGCAACGACCGGGAGACCCAGTACTTC. Its translation is CASNDRETQYF.

The chain combines TRBV4-1 with TRBJ1-1; perhaps TRBD1 as D (6 bases). CDR1 and CDR2 from the germline V gene are MGHRA and YSYEKL. Trimming cost V 3 bases and J 0 bases, with 14 bases left between them. This CDR3 spans 16 amino acids. CDR3: CASSQDCRGMNTEAFF. The DNA for the CDR3 is TGCGCCAGCAGCCAGGATTGCAGGGGCATGAACACTGAAGCTTTCTTT.